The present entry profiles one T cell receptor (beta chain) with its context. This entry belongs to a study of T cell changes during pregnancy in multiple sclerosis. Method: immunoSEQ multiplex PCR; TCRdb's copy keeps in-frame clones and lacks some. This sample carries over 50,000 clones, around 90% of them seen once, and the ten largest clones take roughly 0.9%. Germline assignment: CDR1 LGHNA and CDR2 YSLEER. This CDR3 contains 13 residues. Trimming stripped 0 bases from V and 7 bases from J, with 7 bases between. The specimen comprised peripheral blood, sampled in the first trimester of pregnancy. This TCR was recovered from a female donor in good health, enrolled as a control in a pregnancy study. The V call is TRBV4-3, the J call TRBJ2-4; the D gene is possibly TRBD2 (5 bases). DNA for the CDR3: TGCGCCAGCAGCCAAGATTCGGGGAACATTCAGTACTTC. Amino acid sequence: CASSQDSGNIQYF.